This T cell receptor beta chain emerged from a study of T cells in Graves' hyperthyroidism and ophthalmopathy. There are 17 residues in the CDR3. Germline V gene lookup returns CDR1 SGHDT and CDR2 YYEEEE. V dropped 1 base and J dropped 5 bases, with 21 bases sitting between them. This clonotype was seen a handful of times. Its cognate antigen is unknown. Absent ophthalmopathy progression within 18 months defined stable Graves' hyperthyroidism. Diagnosing involved the use of clinical symptoms, serum thyroxine and TRAb, thyroid ultrasound and orbital computed tomography. Cells are PBMCs isolated from around 9.4 ml of fresh blood. Amplified regions were TCR beta CDR3 sequences from RNA transcripts. TCR CDR3 underwent first-round RT-PCR with the HTBI primer set. One entry per CDR3 protein results from TCRdb running MiXCR on the multiplex PCR reads. The table includes a few hundred thousand distinct CDR3 sequences, 15% to 19% detected once.

Study-wide points: Ophthalmopathy was separated from stable hyperthyroidism by a 13 V-J model.

The receptor was derived from a woman aged 18-29 years with Graves' hyperthyroidism. This sequence joins TRBV5-6 and TRBJ2-5; D is undetermined. The specimen was blood. In DNA, the CDR3 is TGTGCCAGCAGCTTGAAGTTTCGCGGACCAGCACTGGAGACCCAGTACTTC. It translates to CASSLKFRGPALETQYF. Looking up the rest from reference TRBV5-6 and TRBJ2-5 gives the full variable domain: DAGVTQSPTHLIKTRGQQVTLRCSPKSGHDTVSWYQQALGQGPQFIFQYYEEEERQRGNFPDRFSGHQFPNYSSELNVNALLLGDSALYLCASSLKFRGPALETQYFGPGTRLLVL.